This T cell receptor beta chain was sequenced for a study of somatic mutations in cytotoxic T cells in rheumatoid arthritis. About the study: Each patient's diagnosis was followed right away by a blood draw (approximately 27 ml EDTA), before any treatment. Notes on the study in general: With advancing age, CD8+ clonality climbed in rheumatoid arthritis patients but did not rise in healthy controls. Comparison of CD8+ T-cell clonality between rheumatoid arthritis patients and age-matched healthy controls yielded no significant difference.

V was clipped by 3 bases and J by 7 bases, with 6 bases between them. This CDR3 contains 11 residues. Germline V gene data show CDR1 as MDHEN and CDR2 as SYDVKM. Measured with immunoSEQ multiplex PCR; TCRdb has only the in-frame clones, and not every one. The data hold approximately 15,000 clones, with roughly 72% observed a single time. In the case of this clone: Its specificity is unknown.

The sample consisted of CD8+ T cells sorted from blood. The clonotype originates from an adult with rheumatoid arthritis. The chain links TRBV28 to TRBJ1-2; possibly TRBD1 for D (5 bases). The CDR3 loop is CASSLGGGYTF. CDR3 coding DNA: TGTGCCAGCAGTTTGGGGGGTGGCTACACCTTC.